The 15 T cell receptor beta chains listed next were all sequenced from one sample in a study of cytomegalovirus exposure and HLA in healthy donors. 13 Jbeta primers and 60 Vbeta primers were used for the PCR. Profiling relied on immunoSEQ multiplex PCR, and the TCRdb table lists in-frame clones only, not all of them. Among fewer than 150,000 clones listed, roughly three quarters were seen once. The source material was PBMCs. These receptors were taken from a man younger than 35 in good health and CMV-seronegative.

This chain joins TRBV5-1 and TRBJ2-2; TRBD1 matches at 7 bases. V lost 1 base, J lost 6 bases, and 6 bases stayed unmatched. Per the germline V gene, CDR1 is SGHRS and CDR2 is YFSETQ. This CDR3 comprises 15 residues. CDR3 DNA: TGCGCCAGCAGCTTGACAGGGGTTACGGCCGGGGAGCTGTTTTTT. This sequence encodes CASSLTGVTAGELFF. Drawing the rest from reference TRBV5-1 and TRBJ2-2, the complete variable domain is KAGVTQTPRYLIKTRGQQVTLSCSPISGHRSVSWYQQTPGQGLQFLFEYFSETQRNKGNFPGRFSGRQFSNSRSEMNVSTLELGDSALYLCASSLTGVTAGELFFGEGSRLTVL.

This chain connects TRBV6-6 to TRBJ1-4, with a tentative D call TRBD1 (5 bases). Germline CDR1 is MNHNY and CDR2 is SVGAGI (reference sequence). The CDR3 is made up of 14 amino acids. Trimming removed 2 bases at V and 6 bases at J, with 10 bases between. The CDR3 bases are TGTGCCAGCAGTTACGCAGCCAGGGATGAAAAACTGTTTTTT. Its translation: CASSYAARDEKLFF.

The chain carries TRBV19 and TRBJ2-2, with TRBD1 matching 7 bases. This CDR3 has 15 amino acids. V shed 5 bases and J 2 bases; nucleotides not matched to a gene: 5. Germline CDR1 is LNHDA and CDR2 is SQIVND (reference sequence). The CDR3 nucleotides are TGTGCCAGTAGTCGGACAGGCCGAAACACCGGGGAGCTGTTTTTT. Its protein is CASSRTGRNTGELFF.

The chain joins TRBV7-2 to TRBJ2-7; 7 bases agree with TRBD1. Germline-derived CDR1 and CDR2 are SGHTA and FQGNSA. With V trimmed by 5 bases and J by 0 bases, 7 bases remained unmatched. The CDR3 sequence is 15 residues long. The CDR3 bases are TGTGCCAGCAGCACTAGACAGGGTTACTCCTACGAGCAGTACTTC. This translates into CASSTRQGYSYEQYF. Combining the CDR3 with reference TRBV7-2 and TRBJ2-7 gives the whole variable domain GAGVSQSPSNKVTEKGKDVELRCDPISGHTALYWYRQSLGQGLEFLIYFQGNSAPDKSGLPSDRFSAERTGGSVSTLTIQRTQQEDSAVYLCASSTRQGYSYEQYFGPGTRLTVT.

The gene calls are TRBV6-5 and TRBJ1-4, with D possibly TRBD1 on 5 matching bases. Germline lookup yields CDR1 MNHEY and CDR2 SVGAGI. The CDR3 is 13 amino acids. V lost 4 bases and J lost 10, with 13 bases in between. CDR3 residues: CASSSGPEGKLFF. CDR3 nucleotide sequence: TGTGCCAGCAGTTCAGGGCCGGAGGGAAAACTGTTTTTT.

The gene calls are TRBV6-5 and TRBJ2-7; 7 bases map to TRBD2. The trim removed 5 bases at V and 2 bases at J, leaving 9 bases unmatched. Germline V gene sequence: CDR1 MNHEY, CDR2 SVGAGI. The CDR3 contains 15 residues. The CDR3 reads CASSLGRAGAYEQYF. The CDR3 DNA reads as TGTGCCAGCAGTCTTGGGAGGGCTGGGGCCTACGAGCAGTACTTC.

CDR3 nucleotide sequence: TGTGCCAGCAGCGTAGCCCCGGGACAGGGTGAAAAACTGTTTTTT. Translated, it gives CASSVAPGQGEKLFF. The chain has TRBV9 and TRBJ1-4; 9 nucleotides agree with TRBD1. The V segment lost 0 bases and the J segment 7 bases; nucleotides outside the gene matches: 4. Germline CDR1 reads SGDLS; CDR2 reads YYNGEE. The CDR3 is 15 residues long.

The chain recombines TRBV18 with TRBJ2-7, with 10 bases matching TRBD1. Germline assignment: CDR1 KGHSH and CDR2 LQKENI. The CDR3 length is 14 residues. The V gene end was trimmed by 6 bases and the J gene end by 5 bases; junction bases not matched to a gene: 7. CDR3 sequence reads: CASSRTGGSHEQYF. CDR3 DNA sequence: TGTGCCAGCTCGCGGACAGGGGGAAGCCACGAGCAGTACTTC.

This chain joins TRBV13 and TRBJ2-1, with a tentative D call TRBD2 (6 bases). Trimming cost V 5 bases and J 4 bases, with 18 bases left between them. Germline-derived CDR1 and CDR2 are PRHDT and FYEKMQ (reference sequence). The CDR3 length is 16 residues. The CDR3 sequence: CASSPTGTSLYNEQFF. In DNA, the CDR3 is TGTGCCAGCAGCCCCACCGGGACTTCCTTATACAATGAGCAGTTCTTC.

The chain combines TRBV6-5 with TRBJ2-1, with D possibly TRBD1 on 6 matching bases. This CDR3 has 14 amino acids. Germline CDR1 is MNHEY and CDR2 is SVGAGI. Trimming took off 4 bases at V and 7 bases at J, with 14 bases between the two ends. The CDR3 loop is CASSFDRLGNEQFF. The CDR3 region has the DNA TGTGCCAGCAGTTTCGACAGGCTGGGGAATGAGCAGTTCTTC.

The V and J genes are TRBV4-1 and TRBJ1-1; unclear D gene. The CDR3 totals 14 residues. The V gene's germline CDR1 is MGHRA and CDR2 YSYEKL. The ends were cut back, 4 bases at V and 1 base at J, with 10 bases in the middle. CDR3 sequence: CASSPIQENTEAFF. DNA of the CDR3: TGCGCCAGCAGCCCAATTCAGGAGAACACTGAAGCTTTCTTT.

The chain employs TRBV5-6 and TRBJ2-2, with D unresolved. The CDR3 sequence is 12 residues long. Germline values: CDR1 SGHDT, CDR2 YYEEEE. V dropped 3 bases and J dropped 6 bases, with 6 bases sitting between them. The CDR3 DNA reads as TGTGCCAGCAGCTCTGTGTCCGGGGAGCTGTTTTTT. The encoded protein is CASSSVSGELFF.

This clone was seen only once. The chain links TRBV15 to TRBJ2-5; D uncertain. The V and J ends lost 3 bases and 3 bases respectively, with 5 bases between them. The CDR3 has 12 amino acids. Per germline, CDR1 LNHNV and CDR2 YYDKDF (reference sequence). CDR3 loop: CATSSPEETQYF. The CDR3 nucleotides read TGTGCCACCAGCAGCCCAGAAGAGACCCAGTACTTC.

This clone has a handful of counts. A read error may produce the germline difference seen at one junction end. The gene calls are TRBV10-2 and TRBJ1-5; 7 bases are shared with TRBD1. Germline lookup yields CDR1 WSHSY and CDR2 SAAADI. The CDR3 is 15 amino acids. The CDR3 DNA reads TGCGCCAGCAGAGACAGGGTCGGTAGCGATCAGCCCCAGCATTTT. This translates into CASRDRVGSDQPQHF.

The chain recombines TRBV7-2 with TRBJ2-7, with D uncertain. Germline V gene data show CDR1 as SGHTA and CDR2 as FQGNSA. V shed 1 base and J shed 3 bases, with 4 bases lying between them. This CDR3 contains 12 residues. Written as DNA, the CDR3 is TGTGCCAGCAGCTTAGTCCACTACGAGCAGTACTTC. It encodes CASSLVHYEQYF.